Below, 21 T cell receptor beta chains from the same sample are listed, as sequenced in a study of CD4 and CD8 cells across lung adenocarcinoma regions. Each CDR3 protein is one row after TCRdb ran MiXCR on the PCR reads. The top ten hold 15% to 20% of the sample, which has some 9,600 distinct CDR3 sequences, approximately 49% seen once. The sequenced material came from CD4+ T cells from the margin of a lung tumor. The receptors were gathered from a male donor with lung adenocarcinoma. The CD4 and CD8 labels of this study may be unreliable.

The chain couples TRBV4-2 to TRBJ1-2, with 7 bases lining up with TRBD1. CDR1 and CDR2 (germline): LGHNA, YNFKEQ. The CDR3 spans 13 residues. J was trimmed by 3 bases and V by 6 bases; bases with no gene match: 4. CDR3 residues: CASSRQGDYGYTF. The CDR3 DNA sequence: TGTGCCAGCAGTCGACAGGGTGACTATGGCTACACCTTC.

About this clonotype itself: The germline gene is not matched at one end of the junction; a read error may be the cause. The rearrangement links TRBV6-1 to TRBJ1-1, with 7 positions matching TRBD1. This CDR3 spans 15 amino acids. CDR1 and CDR2 (germline): MNHNS, SASEGT. CDR3 sequence (DNA): TGTGCCAGCATCCGAAAGACAGGGATGAACACTGGAGATATCTTT. Protein product: CASIRKTGMNTGDIF.

The V gene is TRBV27, the J gene TRBJ2-3, with 12 bases fitting TRBD2. The end of the DNA is better explained by TRBJ2-1, so the J call may be wrong. Looked up from germline, CDR1 is MNHEY and CDR2 is SMNVEV (reference sequence). This CDR3 region has 17 residues. The CDR3 DNA is TGTGCCAGCACCCAAACTGGACTAGCGGGGAAAAGTTACGAGCAGTTCTTC. This encodes CASTQTGLAGKSYEQFF.

This clonotype showed up many times. The chain recombines TRBV14 with TRBJ2-2; D is tentatively TRBD1 or TRBD2 (5 bases each). CDR1 is SGHDN and CDR2 is FVKESK in the germline V gene. The CDR3 has 15 residues. The V end lost 4 bases, the J end lost 2 bases, and 11 bases lay between the germline ends. The CDR3 DNA reads TGTGCCAGCAGCCCTCGGGACCAAAACACCGGGGAGCTGTTTTTT. Amino acids: CASSPRDQNTGELFF.

The V call is TRBV6-5, the J call TRBJ2-1; D call uncertain. The V end was cut by 4 bases, the J end by 5 bases, with 18 bases between. Germline loops: CDR1 MNHEY, CDR2 SVGAGI. This CDR3 is built from 16 residues. The CDR3 protein is CASSSRSPSVHNEQFF. CDR3 nucleotide sequence: TGTGCCAGCAGTTCAAGGAGCCCGTCAGTTCACAATGAGCAGTTCTTC.

To note about this clonotype: Lacking the conserved final phenylalanine or tryptophan, this CDR3 likely reflects a read error. The DNA is left out, because the CDR3 cannot be placed on it with certainty; the CDR3 is given as TCRdb lists it. This chain connects TRBV16 to TRBJ2-5; TRBD1 reflects the table's D call only, with no check against the DNA. The CDR3 is made up of 13 amino acids, end residues included. Germline V gives CDR1 KGHSY, CDR2 FQNENV. The CDR3 region is CARRCSRRGAHTS.

V usage is TRBV6-1 and J usage is TRBJ2-1; D gene unclear. Germline lookup yields CDR1 MNHNS and CDR2 SASEGT. CDR3 length: 14 residues. V was pared by 8 bases and J by 8 bases, with 19 bases between. The CDR3 sequence: CASGPSVNTDEQFF. DNA for the CDR3: TGTGCCAGCGGCCCCTCTGTCAACACCGATGAGCAGTTCTTC.

This chain uses TRBV27 with TRBJ2-3; 8 bases map to TRBD2. Germline-derived CDR1 and CDR2 are MNHEY and SMNVEV (reference sequence). V was clipped by 1 base and J by 5 bases; unmatched bases: 5. This CDR3 has 15 amino acids. Written as DNA, the CDR3 is TGTGCCAGCAGTTTATTCGGACTAGCCGGAGATACGCAGTATTTT. This encodes CASSLFGLAGDTQYF.

CDR3 sequence reads: CASRATGLAGERSQETQYF. The DNA of the CDR3 is TGTGCCAGCAGAGCCACGGGGCTAGCGGGGGAGCGTAGCCAAGAGACCCAGTACTTC. The rearrangement links TRBV27 to TRBJ2-3; the match to TRBD2 covers 10 bases. The end of the DNA aligns better with TRBJ2-5, so the J call may be wrong. The CDR3 has 19 amino acids. Germline assignment: CDR1 MNHEY and CDR2 SMNVEV (reference sequence).

The chain has TRBV27 and TRBJ1-2, with D maybe TRBD1 (6 bases). CDR1 is MNHEY and CDR2 is SMNVEV in the germline V gene (reference sequence). V lost 4 bases and J lost 4, with 22 bases in between. The CDR3 covers 17 residues. As DNA, the CDR3 is TGTGCCAGCAGTTCAGCACAGGGTGTGAAGGCTATCTATGGCTACACCTTC. It encodes CASSSAQGVKAIYGYTF.

By proportion, this clonotype is medium-sized. The rearrangement joins TRBV6-1 to TRBJ2-1; D may be TRBD1 or TRBD2 (6 bases each). The V end was cut by 6 bases, the J end by 10 bases, with 22 bases between. Germline V lookup: CDR1 MNHNS, CDR2 SASEGT. The CDR3 has 15 residues. CDR3 coding DNA: TGTGCCAGCAGGGAGGGGGGACGATGGTCCTACGAGCAGTTCTTC. This translates into CASREGGRWSYEQFF.

By its share, this clonotype is medium-sized. This chain connects TRBV6-5 to TRBJ2-5; 8 bases are shared with TRBD2. The CDR3 spans 14 residues. The V gene's germline CDR1 is MNHEY and CDR2 SVGAGI. Trimming took 7 bases from V and 0 from J; bases not matched to a gene: 4. In nucleotides, the CDR3 is TGTGCCAGCAATTCACTAGCGGACCAAGAGACCCAGTACTTC. Residues: CASNSLADQETQYF.

CDR3 amino acids: CASSQDRLRQTPQETQYF. The CDR3, as DNA: TGTGCCAGCAGCCAAGATCGGTTACGACAGACGCCTCAAGAGACCCAGTACTTC. The chain is built from TRBV3-1 and TRBJ2-5; a weak D match, TRBD1 (5 bases). The CDR3 has 18 residues. Germline-derived CDR1 and CDR2 are LGHDT and YNNKEL (reference sequence). V was pared by 0 bases and J by 2 bases, with 19 bases between.

This rearrangement joins TRBV6-1 to TRBJ1-2; D is uncertain. The CDR3 extends over 13 amino acids. Germline assignment: CDR1 MNHNS and CDR2 SASEGT. V was trimmed by 7 bases and J by 0 bases, leaving 9 bases between them. The CDR3 sequence: CASMRSSNYGYTF. The CDR3 DNA reads as TGTGCCAGCATGCGGTCATCTAACTATGGCTACACCTTC.

The genes are TRBV11-3 and TRBJ2-1, with 9 bases that match TRBD2. The DNA end is more similar to TRBJ2-7, so the J call may be wrong. Germline values: CDR1 SGHNT, CDR2 YENEEA. This CDR3 is 17 amino acids long. The CDR3 protein is CASSLGGAGGMIDEQYF. The DNA for the CDR3 is TGTGCCAGCAGCTTAGGGGGGGCGGGGGGGATGATCGACGAGCAGTACTTC.

This clonotype was observed a handful of times. This chain links TRBV6-1 with TRBJ2-3; 9 positions match TRBD2. The CDR3 runs 16 residues. The germline V gene has CDR1 MNHNS and CDR2 SASEGT. The V segment lost 6 bases and the J segment 2 bases; nucleotides outside the gene matches: 9. The CDR3 protein is CASRNPSGAFTDTQYF. The CDR3 DNA follows: TGTGCCAGCAGGAACCCTAGCGGGGCGTTCACAGATACGCAGTATTTT.

The rearrangement uses TRBV6-1 and TRBJ2-1, with 13 bases lining up with TRBD2. There are 15 residues in the CDR3. With V trimmed by 7 bases and J by 10 bases, 10 bases remained unmatched. Germline V gene data show CDR1 as MNHNS and CDR2 as SASEGT. As DNA, the CDR3 is TGTGCCAGCAAACTAGCGGGAGGGCCCATTTCCGAGCAGTTCTTC. Protein sequence: CASKLAGGPISEQFF.

V gene TRBV29-1 combines with J gene TRBJ2-1; 7 bases are a match to TRBD1. The V segment lost 6 bases and the J segment 6 bases; nucleotides outside the gene matches: 11. Germline V gene lookup returns CDR1 SQVTM and CDR2 ANQGSEA. The length of the CDR3 is 14 residues. CDR3 in amino acids: CSVPKGQRVNEQFF. The CDR3 coding sequence is TGCAGCGTCCCCAAGGGACAGAGAGTCAATGAGCAGTTCTTC.

Details on this clonotype: One end of the junction is discordant with germline, which a read error may explain. V and J are TRBV6-1 and TRBJ2-5; D is possibly TRBD1 (5 bases). Germline CDR1 MNHNS, CDR2 SASEGT. This CDR3 contains 16 residues. The CDR3 nucleotides read TGTGCCAGCAGGGGGCCCGGGCGCGGTGACCCAGAGACGCAGTATTTC. It codes for CASRGPGRGDPETQYF.

In regard to this clonotype: Sequence at one end of the junction differs from germline and may be a read error. The chain carries TRBV2 and TRBJ2-4, with D possibly TRBD2 on 5 matching bases. This CDR3 has 14 amino acids. Germline loops: CDR1 SNHLY, CDR2 FYNNEI. The CDR3 reads CGSRRVGAKNTQYF. Written as DNA, the CDR3 is TGCGGCAGCAGACGGGTGGGAGCCAAAAATACGCAGTATTTC.

In the case of this clonotype: Being one base from a much bigger clone, this may be a read error. The chain couples TRBV9 to TRBJ2-5; 16 positions agree with TRBD2. The length of the CDR3 is 17 residues. Losses at the gene ends were 3 bases for V and 4 bases for J; bases not matched to a gene: 6. CDR1 and CDR2 (germline): SGDLS, YYNGEE. The CDR3 DNA follows: TGTGCCAGCAGCGAGGGGACTAGCGGGGGGGTCGGAGAGACCCAGTACTTC. Its protein product is CASSEGTSGGVGETQYF.